These 10 T cell receptor beta chains came from one sample sequenced in a study of regulatory T cells in long-lasting Graves disease (dated by TCRdb to the early 2020s). Interpreted using the paper, the time point label stands for: persistent/refractory GD, antithyroid drugs over 5 years with positive TRAb. For both TCR sequencing and RNA sequencing, RNA was extracted from PBMCs in TRIzol. The library came from multiplex PCR. Sequencer: Illumina HiSeq 4000. TCR beta libraries were built with iRepertoire HTBI primers and Arm-PCR amplification of CDR3 regions. Clones were called with MiXCR by TCRdb after fastp trimmed the public reads at Q25, and only in-frame beta chains were retained. Rows matching on CDR3 protein sequence are summarized as one entry with the most common DNA and genes. The sample profile shows a few hundred thousand distinct CDR3 sequences; approximately 25% of them were found once. The ten largest make up roughly a quarter of the sample.

The specimen comprised peripheral blood mononuclear cells (PBMCs), sampled when the disease was refractory, from a patient treated with antithyroid drugs. The receptors come from a woman aged 40 to 50 with Graves disease. Donor details come from another sample of the same person, matched by shared clones.

A word on this clonotype: A much larger clone differs from this one at a single base, so this may be a read error. The rearrangement uses TRBV2 and TRBJ1-1; no clear D. This CDR3 has 14 residues. Germline CDR1 is SNHLY and CDR2 is FYNNEI. As DNA, the CDR3 is TGTGCCAGCAGTGGAATCCCCCTCCTCACTGAAGCTTTATTT. As protein: CASSGIPLLTEALF.

This clonotype was seen at least ten times. The gene calls are TRBV28 and TRBJ2-7; TRBD1 might be the D (5 bases). Germline loops: CDR1 MDHEN, CDR2 SYDVKM. Trimming removed 2 bases from V and 4 bases from J, with 15 bases in between. The CDR3 is 15 amino acids. CDR3 bases: TGTGCCAGCAGTTTAACTCCCCTAGGGGATTACGAGCAGTACTTC. Translating it yields CASSLTPLGDYEQYF.

This clonotype was observed many times. In nucleotides, the CDR3 is TGTGCCAGCAGTGAAGCGGGGGCTGAAGCTTTCTTT. Protein sequence: CASSEAGAEAFF. The rearrangement links TRBV6-1 to TRBJ1-1; D perhaps matches TRBD1 (5 bases). The ends were cut back, 0 bases at V and 6 bases at J, with 5 bases in the middle. The CDR3 spans 12 residues. Germline assignment: CDR1 MNHNS and CDR2 SASEGT.

The V call is TRBV11-1, the J call TRBJ1-3; D not resolved. Germline CDR1 is SGHAT and CDR2 is FQDESV (reference sequence). This CDR3 has 14 residues. The V end lost 2 bases, the J end lost 1 base, and 6 bases lay between the germline ends. The CDR3 reads CASSLSISGNTIYF. The CDR3 bases are TGTGCCAGCAGCTTAAGTATATCTGGAAACACCATATATTTT. The full variable domain, rest sourced from reference TRBV11-1 and TRBJ1-3, is EAEVAQSPRYKITEKSQAVAFWCDPISGHATLYWYRQILGQGPELLVQFQDESVVDDSQLPKDRFSAERLKGVDSTLKIQPAELGDSAMYLCASSLSISGNTIYFGEGSWLTVV.

This clonotype was seen repeatedly, ten times or more. V usage is TRBV28 and J usage is TRBJ2-5; D is ambiguous. The CDR3 spans 11 residues. V lost 8 bases, J lost 5 bases, and 9 bases lay in between. Germline V lookup: CDR1 MDHEN, CDR2 SYDVKM. The CDR3 loop is CASETGETQYF. The CDR3 DNA reads as TGTGCCAGCGAGACTGGCGAGACCCAGTACTTC.

Ten or more counts support this clonotype. Here the CDR3 DNA reads TGTGCCAGCAGTGTCCGTCTGGGACAGGCGCTCGCTGGGGCCAACGTCCTGACTTTC. Its protein product is CASSVRLGQALAGANVLTF. The chain employs TRBV12-3 or TRBV12-4 and TRBJ2-6; 8 bases are shared with TRBD1. J was trimmed by 2 bases and V by 5 bases; bases with no gene match: 14. The CDR3 extends over 19 amino acids.

The rearrangement joins TRBV28 to TRBJ2-3; D is perhaps TRBD1 or TRBD2 (5 bases each). Germline CDR1 reads MDHEN; CDR2 reads SYDVKM. CDR3 length equals 14 residues. V lost 3 bases and J lost 4, with 11 bases in between. CDR3 region: CASSFGGLADTQYF. The CDR3 DNA sequence: TGTGCCAGCAGTTTTGGGGGTCTCGCAGATACGCAGTATTTT.

The chain links TRBV5-8 to TRBJ1-1; D is undetermined. V was cut by 2 bases and J by 4 bases, with 3 bases left in between. This CDR3 is built from 11 residues. CDR1 is SGHTS and CDR2 is YDEGEE in the germline V gene. DNA of the CDR3: TGTGCCAGCAGCTTCGTCACTGAAGCTTTCTTT. Translation gives CASSFVTEAFF.

This clonotype showed up just a few times. The rearrangement uses TRBV28 and TRBJ1-5; TRBD1 might be the D (6 bases). Trimming left V 4 bases short and J 11 bases short, with 18 bases between. The CDR3 is 14 amino acids. Germline V gene sequence: CDR1 MDHEN, CDR2 SYDVKM. The CDR3 here is CASSSGHLILAQHF. CDR3 DNA: TGTGCCAGCAGTTCGGGACACCTTATCTTGGCCCAGCATTTT.

At least ten counts were recorded for this clonotype. The chain carries TRBV28 and TRBJ2-7, with D hard to call. The CDR3 has 14 amino acids. Trimming cost V 8 bases and J 2 bases, with 16 bases left between them. Germline assignment: CDR1 MDHEN and CDR2 SYDVKM. The CDR3: CASLGRRYPYEQYF. CDR3 coding DNA: TGTGCCAGCCTCGGCAGAAGATATCCCTACGAGCAGTACTTC.